The 9 T cell receptor beta chains reported below all come from one sample, sequenced in a study of Graves' ophthalmopathy and Graves' hyperthyroidism. RNA served as the template for amplifying TCR beta CDR3 regions. Second-round multiplex PCR followed a first-round RT-PCR using HTBI primers. From the multiplex PCR reads, TCRdb called clonotypes with MiXCR, one entry per CDR3 protein. The sample shows 200,000 to 300,000 distinct CDR3 sequences, 45% of them seen only once. Sequenced: peripheral blood. Receptor source: an adult man with Graves' ophthalmopathy.

The chain recombines TRBV20-1 with TRBJ2-7, with 9 bases that match TRBD1. Germline V gene sequence: CDR1 DFQATT, CDR2 SNEGSKA (reference sequence). The CDR3 sequence is 15 residues long. V shed 3 bases, J shed 0 bases, and the junction held 6 bases outside the gene matches. This chain's CDR3 is CSASRGQGISYEQYF. CDR3 nucleotides: TGCAGTGCTAGCCGTGGACAGGGGATCTCCTACGAGCAGTACTTC.

The J gene is TRBJ2-5, the V gene TRBV27; possibly TRBD1 for D (6 bases). Germline CDR1 MNHEY, CDR2 SMNVEV (reference sequence). The V end lost 5 bases, the J end lost 7 bases, and 23 bases lay between the germline ends. CDR3 length: 16 amino acids. CDR3 coding DNA: TGTGCCAGCAGTACCCCTTCGGACAGCGGACCCGGGACCCAGTACTTC. It specifies CASSTPSDSGPGTQYF.

The chain has TRBV9 and TRBJ2-5; tentatively, D is TRBD1 or TRBD2 (5 bases each). The V gene lost 4 bases and the J gene lost 6 bases, with 13 bases spanning the gap. The CDR3 covers 13 residues. From germline, CDR1 is SGDLS and CDR2 YYNGEE. The CDR3: CASSLAGGQTQYF. The CDR3 DNA reads as TGTGCCAGCAGCTTAGCTGGGGGTCAGACCCAGTACTTC.

A word on this clonotype: This may stem from a read error, because a much larger clone lies one nucleotide away. The chain recombines TRBV7-2 with TRBJ2-7, with 8 bases matching TRBD1. The germline V gene encodes CDR1 SGHTA and CDR2 FQGNSA. The CDR3 sequence is 13 residues long. The CDR3: CASSHGQGYEQCF. The CDR3 DNA reads as TGTGCCAGCAGCCACGGACAGGGCTACGAGCAGTGCTTC. The full variable domain, with the rest looked up from reference TRBV7-2 and TRBJ2-7, is GAGVSQSPSNKVTEKGKDVELRCDPISGHTALYWYRQSLGQGLEFLIYFQGNSAPDKSGLPSDRFSAERTGGSVSTLTIQRTQQEDSAVYLCASSHGQGYEQCFGPGTRLTVT.

The J gene is TRBJ2-3, the V gene TRBV7-2, with 16 bases identical to TRBD2. The CDR3 has 15 residues. Per the germline V gene, CDR1 is SGHTA and CDR2 is FQGNSA. The V gene end was trimmed by 5 bases and the J gene end by 8 bases; junction bases not matched to a gene: 4. In DNA, the CDR3 is TGTGCCAGCAGCCAGGGGACTAGCGGGGGGGGTACGCAGTATTTT. Its protein is CASSQGTSGGGTQYF.

In this sample, this clonotype turned up many times. The V and J genes are TRBV13 and TRBJ2-6; TRBD1 agrees at 10 bases. V was clipped by 4 bases and J by 0 bases; unmatched bases: 9. CDR1 and CDR2 (germline): PRHDT, FYEKMQ (reference sequence). There are 19 residues in the CDR3. Here the CDR3 DNA reads TGTGCCAGCAGCTCCTGGGACAGGGGAGTTCGCTCTGGGGCCAACGTCCTGACTTTC. Amino acid sequence: CASSSWDRGVRSGANVLTF.

This chain connects TRBV19 to TRBJ1-6, with D unresolved. The CDR3 sequence is 15 residues long. Trimming removed 3 bases at V and 7 bases at J, with 13 bases between. Germline CDR1 reads LNHDA; CDR2 reads SQIVND (reference sequence). The chain's CDR3 is CASSIGGIGNSPLHF. The DNA for the CDR3 is TGTGCCAGTAGTATTGGTGGAATAGGCAATTCACCCCTCCACTTT.

The chain uses TRBV28 and TRBJ2-7, with TRBD1 matching 10 bases. CDR1 is MDHEN, CDR2 SYDVKM, per germline. There are 14 residues in the CDR3. V shed 4 bases and J 3 bases; nucleotides not matched to a gene: 3. CDR3 in DNA: TGTGCCAGCAGTTCGACAGGGGGCATCTACGAGCAGTACTTC. It is translated as CASSSTGGIYEQYF.

The gene calls are TRBV5-5 and TRBJ2-2; 8 nucleotides line up with TRBD2. The CDR3 runs to 16 residues. The germline gives CDR1 SGHKS, CDR2 YYEKEE (reference sequence). The V gene end was trimmed by 1 base and the J gene end by 2 bases; junction bases not matched to a gene: 4. The CDR3 DNA follows: TGTGCCAGCAGCTTGTTCGGGGGGGATAACACCGGGGAGCTGTTTTTT. Protein product: CASSLFGGDNTGELFF. Using reference TRBV5-5 and TRBJ2-2 for the parts outside the CDR3, the full variable domain is DAGVTQSPTHLIKTRGQQVTLRCSPISGHKSVSWYQQVLGQGPQFIFQYYEKEERGRGNFPDRFSARQFPNYSSELNVNALLLGDSALYLCASSLFGGDNTGELFFGEGSRLTVL.